Below, 9 T cell receptor beta chains from the same sample are listed, as sequenced in a study of radiation and T cells in renal cell carcinoma (dated by TCRdb to the early 2020s). Libraries were prepared through the immunoSEQ multiplex PCR assay. TCRdb took over this immuneACCESS table, retaining in-frame rearrangements with V and J assigned. Such tables are incomplete; in checked studies, under half of the missing clones stem from an unresolved V gene, and the remainder is unexplained. The table for this sample lists 14,000 to 15,000 clones; less than 75% of them were counted only once. Together, the top ten hold approximately 15% of the sample. Interpreted using the paper, the time point label stands for: tumor resected at nephrectomy. In light of the paper, this sample's treatment or condition label describes: treatment-naive control, cytoreductive nephrectomy. The sequencing used tumor tissue, collected from a patient whose treatment was nephrectomy without radiotherapy. Receptors originate from a man in his 60s with renal cell carcinoma.

The chain couples TRBV5-5 to TRBJ2-1; 14 nucleotides line up with TRBD2. V trimming: 3 bases; J trimming: 12 bases; junction bases outside the gene matches: 14. Germline CDR1 and CDR2: SGHKS and YYEKEE (reference sequence). The CDR3 sequence is 17 residues long. The CDR3 sequence: CASSSMPPGLAGAGQFF. The CDR3, as DNA: TGTGCCAGCAGCTCGATGCCCCCGGGACTAGCGGGAGCGGGGCAGTTCTTC.

Points on this clone: One junction end does not reproduce the germline sequence, and a read error may be involved. The chain recombines TRBV7-2 with TRBJ1-2; 11 nucleotides align to TRBD1. Germline V gene sequence: CDR1 SGHTA, CDR2 FQGNSA. The CDR3 sequence is 12 residues long. CDR3 coding DNA: TGTGCCAGCAGCCCGGACAGGGGGCGAGGTAACTTC. Protein sequence: CASSPDRGRGNF.

This clone was recorded a few times. The chain combines TRBV2 with TRBJ1-1, with TRBD1 identical over 7 bases. This CDR3 contains 13 residues. After removal of 5 bases from V and 5 bases from J, the junction contained 5 bases not matched to a gene. CDR1 SNHLY and CDR2 FYNNEI come from the germline V gene. The CDR3 protein is CASSQDRETEAFF. The CDR3 nucleotides are TGTGCCAGCAGTCAAGACAGGGAAACTGAAGCTTTCTTT. The full variable domain, its missing parts supplied by reference TRBV2 and TRBJ1-1, is EPEVTQTPSHQVTQMGQEVILRCVPISNHLYFYWYRQILGQKVEFLVSFYNNEISEKSEIFDDQFSVERPDGSNFTLKIRSTKLEDSAMYFCASSQDRETEAFFGQGTRLTVV.

The J gene is TRBJ1-1, the V gene TRBV2; TRBD1 aligns across 7 bases. The CDR3 runs to 14 residues. The germline V gene encodes CDR1 SNHLY and CDR2 FYNNEI. Germline trimming cut 7 bases from V and 4 bases from J; bases unmatched to any gene: 9. The CDR3 DNA follows: TGTGCCAGCATTCGACAGGGAGGAGGCACTGAAGCTTTCTTT. Protein product: CASIRQGGGTEAFF.

The chain has TRBV6-5 and TRBJ2-7; possibly TRBD1 for D (5 bases). The germline gives CDR1 MNHEY, CDR2 SVGAGI. This CDR3 is 14 amino acids long. V was shortened by 0 bases and J by 2 bases, with 8 bases between the two germline ends. The CDR3 nucleotides are TGTGCCAGCAGTTACTCGAAGGGGACCTACGAGCAGTACTTC. Translating it yields CASSYSKGTYEQYF.

Here the CDR3 reads CASSFSPNSYGYTF. CDR3 DNA sequence: TGTGCCAGCAGTTTTTCTCCGAACAGCTATGGCTACACCTTC. The chain combines TRBV6-5 with TRBJ1-2, with no clear D. The germline gives CDR1 MNHEY, CDR2 SVGAGI. The CDR3 consists of 14 residues. V lost 4 bases and J 4 bases, leaving 13 bases between the germline ends.

This chain connects TRBV23-1 to TRBJ2-1; D is perhaps TRBD1 (6 bases). TRBV23-1 is classed as an ORF, of uncertain function. The CDR3 extends over 16 amino acids. V was clipped by 8 bases and J by 5 bases, with 22 bases between them. The CDR3 DNA follows: TGCGCCAGCGTTTCCCAATCCGCACAGGGACACAATGAGCAGTTCTTC. It is translated as CASVSQSAQGHNEQFF.

This sequence joins TRBV7-2 and TRBJ2-5; no clear D. From germline, CDR1 is SGHTA and CDR2 FQGNSA. V was shortened by 5 bases and J by 5 bases, with 15 bases between the two germline ends. This CDR3 spans 14 amino acids. This chain's CDR3 is CASSPGPDRETQYF. CDR3 nucleotides: TGTGCCAGCAGCCCGGGCCCCGACCGGGAGACCCAGTACTTC.

In this sample, this clone turned up a few times. This rearrangement joins TRBV6-5 to TRBJ1-1, with 7 nucleotides matching TRBD1. The CDR3 totals 13 residues. Trimming took 5 bases from V and 4 from J; bases not matched to a gene: 4. CDR1 and CDR2 from the germline V gene are MNHEY and SVGAGI. For the CDR3, the DNA is TGTGCCAGCAGTAGACAGGGCCTCACTGAAGCTTTCTTT. It specifies CASSRQGLTEAFF.